These 16 T cell receptor beta chains share one sample of origin, sequenced in a study of CD8 T cells in Susac syndrome. Random hexamers were used to reverse transcribe roughly 0.5 to 1 ug of RNA. Using its own MiXCR run on the immunoSEQ multiplex PCR reads, TCRdb lists one record per CDR3 protein. The sample lists about 300,000 distinct CDR3 sequences, approximately 85% occurring once. Sequenced sample: CD8+ T cells from PBMCs. These TCRs come from a human donor with multiple sclerosis.

The CDR3 loop is CASSVGENYEQYF. The CDR3 region has the DNA TGTGCCAGCAGCGTGGGGGAAAACTACGAGCAGTACTTC. This chain uses TRBV9 with TRBJ2-7; D is tentatively TRBD1 or TRBD2 (5 bases each). The V gene's germline CDR1 is SGDLS and CDR2 YYNGEE. The V end lost 2 bases, the J end lost 3 bases, and 9 bases lay between the germline ends. The CDR3 loop spans 13 amino acids.

The J gene is TRBJ1-4, the V gene TRBV4-1; 8 bases are shared with TRBD1. CDR1 MGHRA and CDR2 YSYEKL come from the germline V gene. The CDR3 contains 15 residues. V trimming: 3 bases; J trimming: 5 bases; junction bases outside the gene matches: 5. CDR3 in DNA: TGCGCCAGCAGCCATCTGGACAGGGAGAATGAAAAACTGTTTTTT. Translating gives CASSHLDRENEKLFF.

The chain joins TRBV6-6 to TRBJ1-1; D is possibly TRBD1 (6 bases). Germline V gene data show CDR1 as MNHNY and CDR2 as SVGAGI (reference sequence). The length of the CDR3 is 14 residues. V was trimmed by 2 bases and J by 3 bases, leaving 10 bases between them. The CDR3 region is CASSYGGSHTEAFF. In DNA form, the CDR3 reads TGTGCCAGCAGTTACGGGGGCAGCCACACTGAAGCTTTCTTT.

The chain carries TRBV4-3 and TRBJ1-3, with no clear D. V lost 0 bases, J lost 0 bases, and 12 bases lay in between. The CDR3 is 17 amino acids. Germline loops: CDR1 LGHNA, CDR2 YSLEER. The DNA of the CDR3 is TGCGCCAGCAGCCAAGAGGGTAGGCCACTCTCTGGAAACACCATATATTTT. Protein product: CASSQEGRPLSGNTIYF.

The chain recombines TRBV10-3 with TRBJ2-7, with 7 bases lining up with TRBD1. V dropped 7 bases and J dropped 5; count of bases not matched to a gene: 5. CDR3 length: 12 amino acids. The germline CDR1 and CDR2 sequences are ENHRY and SYGVKD. The DNA of the CDR3 is TGTGCCATCAATAGGGGGCAGGACGAGCAGTACTTC. This codes for CAINRGQDEQYF.

The CDR3 region is CASRELVYGYTF. For the CDR3, the DNA is TGTGCCAGCAGGGAGCTAGTCTATGGCTACACCTTC. The chain recombines TRBV28 with TRBJ1-2; D is undetermined. The CDR3 is made up of 12 amino acids. V was clipped by 6 bases and J by 4 bases, with 9 bases between them. Germline V gene sequence: CDR1 MDHEN, CDR2 SYDVKM.

The CDR3 DNA reads as TGTGCCAGTAGGCCGGTGGAACTAGCGGGCCACACCGGGGAGCTGTTTTTT. This gives the protein CASRPVELAGHTGELFF. V gene TRBV19 combines with J gene TRBJ2-2; 9 bases line up with TRBD2. V shed 6 bases and J 3 bases; nucleotides not matched to a gene: 11. The V gene's germline CDR1 is LNHDA and CDR2 SQIVND (reference sequence). The length of the CDR3 is 17 residues.

This chain connects TRBV7-6 to TRBJ1-2; no reliable D call. The CDR3 runs to 13 residues. V was shortened by 6 bases and J by 3 bases, with 11 bases between the two germline ends. Germline V gives CDR1 SGHVS, CDR2 FNYEAQ. CDR3 DNA sequence: TGTGCCAGCAGGGGTACAGATTACTATGGCTACACCTTC. As protein: CASRGTDYYGYTF.

The chain recombines TRBV27 with TRBJ2-1; 7 bases are shared with TRBD2. The CDR3 has 14 amino acids. Trimming removed 0 bases from V and 8 bases from J; junction bases left unmatched: 4. Germline lookup yields CDR1 MNHEY and CDR2 SMNVEV (reference sequence). The CDR3 protein is CASSLSAGTYEQFF. CDR3 sequence (DNA): TGTGCCAGCAGTTTATCAGCGGGAACTTATGAGCAGTTCTTC.

The rearrangement joins TRBV7-8 to TRBJ1-1; 7 bases are a match to TRBD1. J gave up 1 base and V 3 bases, and 11 bases lay outside the gene matches. Germline assignment: CDR1 SGHVS and CDR2 FQNEAQ. The CDR3 consists of 17 residues. The CDR3 region is CASSLTAYRGRNTEAFF. The CDR3 DNA reads as TGTGCCAGCAGCTTGACTGCCTACAGGGGAAGGAACACTGAAGCTTTCTTT. The entire variable domain, with the rest obtained from reference TRBV7-8 and TRBJ1-1, is as follows: GAGVSQSPRYKVAKRGQDVALRCDPISGHVSLFWYQQALGQGPEFLTYFQNEAQLDKSGLPSDRFFAERPEGSVSTLKIQRTQQEDSAVYLCASSLTAYRGRNTEAFFGQGTRLTVV.

This clonotype was counted once. The genes are TRBV30 and TRBJ1-1, with 9 bases fitting TRBD1. J lost 5 bases, V lost 1 base, and 5 bases had no gene match. CDR1 GTSNPN and CDR2 SVGIG come from the germline V gene (reference sequence). This CDR3 is built from 14 residues. The CDR3 DNA sequence: TGTGCCTGGAGTGAGGGGACAGGGCGGACTGAAGCTTTCTTT. Protein product: CAWSEGTGRTEAFF.

The rearrangement uses TRBV6-2 or TRBV6-3 and TRBJ2-3; D gene uncertain. Germline assignment: CDR1 MNHEY and CDR2 SVGEGT. Deletions cut 8 bases from V and 0 bases from J, with 15 bases between. This CDR3 spans 15 amino acids. The CDR3 loop reads CASEKGVVSTDTQYF. The CDR3 DNA reads as TGTGCCAGCGAGAAAGGCGTGGTTAGCACAGATACGCAGTATTTT.

This chain links TRBV5-4 with TRBJ2-5; 8 bases map to TRBD2. This CDR3 has 15 amino acids. V trimming: 7 bases; J trimming: 2 bases; junction bases outside the gene matches: 10. From germline, CDR1 is SGHNT and CDR2 YYREEE (reference sequence). Here the CDR3 reads CASGAGVGGQETQYF. The CDR3 nucleotides are TGTGCCAGCGGAGCGGGAGTGGGTGGGCAAGAGACCCAGTACTTC.

The chain combines TRBV4-3 with TRBJ2-1; D might be TRBD2 (6 bases). This CDR3 contains 17 residues. Trimming took off 0 bases at V and 6 bases at J, with 18 bases between the two ends. Per germline, CDR1 LGHNA and CDR2 YSLEER. The CDR3 nucleotides read TGCGCCAGCAGCCAAGATCGGGTTAGCGGATTTGCCAATGAGCAGTTCTTC. This encodes CASSQDRVSGFANEQFF.

The gene calls are TRBV28 and TRBJ2-7; D not certain. The CDR3 sequence is 14 residues long. The germline gives CDR1 MDHEN, CDR2 SYDVKM. V lost 3 bases and J 2 bases, leaving 11 bases between the germline ends. CDR3 sequence (DNA): TGTGCCAGCAGTTTCGGCAGACGAACCTACGAGCAGTACTTC. It yields the protein CASSFGRRTYEQYF.

The sample holds a few counts of this clonotype. The CDR3 DNA sequence: TGCAGTGCTAGAGAGCGGAGGGGATCCTACGAGCAGTACTTC. Protein sequence: CSARERRGSYEQYF. This chain connects TRBV20-1 to TRBJ2-7; D possibly corresponds to TRBD2 (6 bases). In germline, CDR1 is DFQATT, CDR2 SNEGSKA (reference sequence). The V and J ends lost 0 bases and 1 base respectively, with 10 bases between them. The CDR3 is 14 amino acids.